This T cell receptor (beta chain) appears in the sequencing data of a study of blood T cells in healthy people across ages. For the second PCR, which ran for 7 to 11 cycles, a sample-barcoded 5' primer and a J-beta primer mix were used. One entry per CDR3 protein, called by TCRdb with MiXCR from the 5' RACE reads. The sample carries about 900,000 distinct CDR3 sequences, approximately 49% recorded once. Donors each provided 8 to 10 milliliters of peripheral blood. The source is a man between 25 and 39 years old in good health. The sample consisted of blood.

The CDR3 loop reads CASSGLEPLSTEAFF. Here the CDR3 DNA reads TGTGCCAGCAGTGGCCTGGAACCCCTTAGCACTGAAGCTTTCTTT. The V gene is TRBV2, the J gene TRBJ1-1, with D unresolved. The CDR3 sequence is 15 residues long. Germline CDR1 reads SNHLY; CDR2 reads FYNNEI. V was pared by 4 bases and J by 4 bases, with 16 bases between.